This T cell receptor beta chain derives from a study of CD8+ T cells in alopecia areata. Broader study findings: Tofacitinib did not eliminate many expanded lesional clones from scalp or blood.

The J segment lost 7 bases and the V segment lost 5 bases, leaving 5 bases of the junction unmatched. The CDR3 is made up of 13 amino acids. Germline V gene sequence: CDR1 SGHTA, CDR2 FQGNSA. Sample treatment: oral pan-JAK inhibitor, 5-10 mg twice daily. In alopecia areata patients, both lesional scalp punch biopsies and peripheral blood were collected. In the case of this clone: Its antigen is not identified.

cDNA serving as the sequencing template came from extracted, reverse transcribed RNA. Clones were sequenced by immunoSEQ multiplex PCR, and TCRdb holds only the in-frame ones, with some missing. The repertoire has 150,000 to 200,000 clones, more than 45% of them found once; the top ten carry 5.5% to 6%. The chain uses TRBV7-2 and TRBJ1-5; 7 nucleotides agree with TRBD1. The receptor was isolated from a human donor with alopecia areata. The material was CD4+ T cells sorted from blood, obtained at week 24, from a patient treated with tofacitinib. The CDR3 is CASSRRGGQPQHF. In nucleotides, the CDR3 is TGTGCCAGCAGCCGCAGGGGGGGGCAGCCCCAGCATTTT.